This T cell receptor (beta chain) was observed in a study of T cell responses to AZD1222 COVID-19 vaccine. Concerning this clone: The target antigen is unknown.

TCRdb's table, derived via immunoSEQ multiplex PCR, lists solely in-frame clones and lacks some. Of roughly 150,000 clones listed, about 93% were seen once; the top ten hold around 4.7%. CDR3 length equals 15 residues. Per germline, CDR1 MNHEY and CDR2 SVGAGI. Unmatched junction bases numbered 10, after V lost 4 bases and J lost 6 bases. Study-level points and caveats: A mostly white British donor set with more females was recruited, and clonal diversity was possibly underestimated. The breadth and depth of Spike-specific TCRs increased once two AZD1222 doses had been given. Targets within unmutated variant regions were reportedly found for nearly half of spike-specific TCRs. There were repertoire samples only from the period after the peak T cell response.

The rearrangement uses TRBV6-5 and TRBJ1-1, with 8 bases fitting TRBD1. Sample: peripheral blood, taken on day 0 of AZD1222 vaccination. The source is an adult in good health. CDR3 loop: CASSSTTGVWAEAFF. In nucleotides, the CDR3 is TGTGCCAGCAGTTCCACGACAGGGGTTTGGGCTGAAGCTTTCTTT.